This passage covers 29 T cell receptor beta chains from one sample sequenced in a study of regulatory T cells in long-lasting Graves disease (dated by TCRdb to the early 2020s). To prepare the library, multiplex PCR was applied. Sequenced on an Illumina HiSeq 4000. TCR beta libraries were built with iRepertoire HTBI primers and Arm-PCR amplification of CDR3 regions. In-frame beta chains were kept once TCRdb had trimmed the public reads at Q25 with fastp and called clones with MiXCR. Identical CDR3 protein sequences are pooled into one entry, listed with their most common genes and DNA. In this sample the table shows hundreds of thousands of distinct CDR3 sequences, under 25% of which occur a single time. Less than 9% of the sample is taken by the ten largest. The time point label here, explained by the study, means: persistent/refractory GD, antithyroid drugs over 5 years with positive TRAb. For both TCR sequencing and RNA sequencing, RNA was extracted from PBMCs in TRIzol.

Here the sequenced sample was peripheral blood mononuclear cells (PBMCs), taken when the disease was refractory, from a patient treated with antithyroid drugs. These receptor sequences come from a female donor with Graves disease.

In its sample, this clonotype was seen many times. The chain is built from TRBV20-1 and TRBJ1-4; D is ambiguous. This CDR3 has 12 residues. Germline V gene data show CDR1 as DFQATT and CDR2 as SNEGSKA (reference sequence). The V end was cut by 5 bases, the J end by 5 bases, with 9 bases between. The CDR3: CSAFGKNEKLFF. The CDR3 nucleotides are TGCAGTGCTTTCGGGAAGAATGAAAAACTGTTTTTT.

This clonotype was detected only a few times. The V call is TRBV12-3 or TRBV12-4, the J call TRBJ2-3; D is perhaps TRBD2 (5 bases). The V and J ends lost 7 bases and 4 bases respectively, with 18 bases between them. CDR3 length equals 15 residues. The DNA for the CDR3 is TGTGCCAGCACCTACCTAGCCTTAGGGTCAGATACGCAGTATTTT. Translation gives CASTYLALGSDTQYF.

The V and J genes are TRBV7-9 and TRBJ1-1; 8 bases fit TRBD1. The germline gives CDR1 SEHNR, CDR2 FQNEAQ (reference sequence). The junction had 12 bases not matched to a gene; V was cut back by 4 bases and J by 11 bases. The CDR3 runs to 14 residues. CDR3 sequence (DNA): TGTGCCAGCAGCTCCCAGACAGGGGCTTATGAGGCTTTCTTT. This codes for CASSSQTGAYEAFF.

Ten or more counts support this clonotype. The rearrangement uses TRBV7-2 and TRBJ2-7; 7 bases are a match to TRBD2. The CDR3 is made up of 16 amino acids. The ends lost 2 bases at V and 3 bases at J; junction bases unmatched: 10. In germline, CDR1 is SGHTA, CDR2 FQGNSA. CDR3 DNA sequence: TGTGCCAGCAGCTTATCCGCGTCGGGCGGGGGCTACGAGCAGTACTTC. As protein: CASSLSASGGGYEQYF.

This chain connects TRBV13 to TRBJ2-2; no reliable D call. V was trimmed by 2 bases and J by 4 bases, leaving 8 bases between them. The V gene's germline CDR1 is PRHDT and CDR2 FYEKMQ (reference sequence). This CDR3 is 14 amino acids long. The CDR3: CASSLISLTGELFF. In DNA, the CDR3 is TGTGCCAGCAGCTTAATAAGCCTCACCGGGGAGCTGTTTTTT. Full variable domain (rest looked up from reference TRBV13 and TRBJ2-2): AAGVIQSPRHLIKEKRETATLKCYPIPRHDTVYWYQQGPGQDPQFLISFYEKMQSDKGSIPDRFSAQQFSDYHSELNMSSLELGDSALYFCASSLISLTGELFFGEGSRLTVL.

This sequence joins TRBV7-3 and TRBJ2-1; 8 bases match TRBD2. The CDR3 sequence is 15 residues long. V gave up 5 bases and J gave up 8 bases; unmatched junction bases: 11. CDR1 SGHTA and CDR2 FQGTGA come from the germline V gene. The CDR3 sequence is CASSPRGGSVDEQFF. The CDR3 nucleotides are TGTGCCAGCAGCCCCCGGGGGGGGTCGGTGGATGAGCAGTTCTTC.

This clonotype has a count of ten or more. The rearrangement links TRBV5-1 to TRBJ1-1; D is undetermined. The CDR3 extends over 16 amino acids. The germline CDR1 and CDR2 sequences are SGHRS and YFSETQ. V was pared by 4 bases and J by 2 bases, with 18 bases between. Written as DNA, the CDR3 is TGCGCCAGCAGCCCATATCGAGGATCGGGTAACACTGAAGCTTTCTTT. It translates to CASSPYRGSGNTEAFF.

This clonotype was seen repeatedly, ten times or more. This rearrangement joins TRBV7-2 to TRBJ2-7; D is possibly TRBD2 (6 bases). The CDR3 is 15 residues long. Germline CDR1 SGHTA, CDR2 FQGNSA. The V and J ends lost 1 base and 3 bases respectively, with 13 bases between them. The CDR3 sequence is CASSLVGGEGYEQYF. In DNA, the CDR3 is TGTGCCAGCAGCTTAGTGGGGGGAGAGGGCTACGAGCAGTACTTC.

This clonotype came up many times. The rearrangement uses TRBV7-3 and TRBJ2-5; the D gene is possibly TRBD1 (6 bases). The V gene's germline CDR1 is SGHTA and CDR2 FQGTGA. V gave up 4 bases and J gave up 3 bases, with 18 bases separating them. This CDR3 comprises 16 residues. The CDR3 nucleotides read TGTGCCAGCAGCTCAAATCCGGGACACGCGAAAGAGACCCAGTACTTC. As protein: CASSSNPGHAKETQYF.

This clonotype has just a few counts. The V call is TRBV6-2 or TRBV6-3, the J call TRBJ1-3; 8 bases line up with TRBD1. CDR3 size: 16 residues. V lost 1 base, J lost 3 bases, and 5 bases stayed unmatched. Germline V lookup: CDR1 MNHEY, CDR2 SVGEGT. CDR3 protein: CASSYFDGQGGNTIYF. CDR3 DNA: TGTGCCAGCAGTTACTTCGACGGACAGGGTGGAAACACCATATATTTT.

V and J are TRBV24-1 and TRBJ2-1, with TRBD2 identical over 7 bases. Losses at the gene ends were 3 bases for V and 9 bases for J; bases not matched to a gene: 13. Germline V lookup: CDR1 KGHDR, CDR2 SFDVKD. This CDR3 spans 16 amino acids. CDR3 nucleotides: TGTGCCACCAGTGATCGACCCGGGACTACTCGCCGTGAGCAGTTCTTC. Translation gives CATSDRPGTTRREQFF.

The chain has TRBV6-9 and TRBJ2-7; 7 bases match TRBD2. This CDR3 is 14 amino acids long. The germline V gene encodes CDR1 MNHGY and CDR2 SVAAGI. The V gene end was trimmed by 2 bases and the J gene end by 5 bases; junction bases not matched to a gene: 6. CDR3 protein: CASSYGGSNHEQYF. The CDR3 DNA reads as TGTGCCAGCAGTTATGGCGGGAGTAACCACGAGCAGTACTTC.

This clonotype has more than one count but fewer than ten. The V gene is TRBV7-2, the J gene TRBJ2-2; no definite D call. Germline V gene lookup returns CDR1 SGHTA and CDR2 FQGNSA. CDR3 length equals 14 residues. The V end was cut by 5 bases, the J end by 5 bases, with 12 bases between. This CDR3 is CASSPIATTGELFF. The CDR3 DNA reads TGTGCCAGCAGCCCGATCGCAACGACCGGGGAGCTGTTTTTT.

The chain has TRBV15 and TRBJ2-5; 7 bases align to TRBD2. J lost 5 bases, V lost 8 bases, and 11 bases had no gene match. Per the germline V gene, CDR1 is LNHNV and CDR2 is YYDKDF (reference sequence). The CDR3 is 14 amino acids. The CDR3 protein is CATQDSGELETQYF. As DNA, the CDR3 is TGTGCCACCCAAGACAGCGGGGAATTGGAGACCCAGTACTTC.

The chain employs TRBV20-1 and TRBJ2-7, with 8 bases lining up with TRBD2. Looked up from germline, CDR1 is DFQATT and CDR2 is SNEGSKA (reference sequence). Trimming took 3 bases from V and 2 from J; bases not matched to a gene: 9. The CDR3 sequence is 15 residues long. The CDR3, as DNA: TGCAGTGCTAGCCCGAGGAGCGGGAGCCCCTACGAGCAGTACTTC. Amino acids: CSASPRSGSPYEQYF.

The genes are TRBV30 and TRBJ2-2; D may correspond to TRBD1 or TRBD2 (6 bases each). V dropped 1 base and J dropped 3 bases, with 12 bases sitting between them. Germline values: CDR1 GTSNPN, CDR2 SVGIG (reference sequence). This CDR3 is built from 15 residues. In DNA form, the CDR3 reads TGTGCCTGGAGTGAGGGGGGTTCAGACACCGGGGAGCTGTTTTTT. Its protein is CAWSEGGSDTGELFF.

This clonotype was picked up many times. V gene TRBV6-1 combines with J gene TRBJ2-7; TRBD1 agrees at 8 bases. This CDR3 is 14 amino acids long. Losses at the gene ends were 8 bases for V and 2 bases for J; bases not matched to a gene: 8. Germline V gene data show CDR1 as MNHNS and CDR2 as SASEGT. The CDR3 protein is CASATGGLPYEQYF. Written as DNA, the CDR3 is TGTGCCAGCGCAACAGGGGGGTTGCCCTACGAGCAGTACTTC.

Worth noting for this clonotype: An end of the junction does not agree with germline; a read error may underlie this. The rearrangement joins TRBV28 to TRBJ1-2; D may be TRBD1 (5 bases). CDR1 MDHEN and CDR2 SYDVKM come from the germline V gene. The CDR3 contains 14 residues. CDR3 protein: CASILIRGGYGYTF. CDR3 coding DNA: TGTGCCAGCATTTTAATACGGGGGGGCTATGGCTACACCTTC.

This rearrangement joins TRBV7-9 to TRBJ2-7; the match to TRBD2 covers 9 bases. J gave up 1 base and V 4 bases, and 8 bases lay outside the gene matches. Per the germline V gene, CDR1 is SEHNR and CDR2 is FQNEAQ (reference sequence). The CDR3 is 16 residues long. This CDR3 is CASSSYIAGESYEQYF. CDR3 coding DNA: TGTGCCAGCAGCTCCTATATAGCGGGGGAATCCTACGAGCAGTACTTC.

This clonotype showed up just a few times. CDR3 region: CASSFRGPYEQYF. The CDR3 DNA reads as TGCGCCAGCAGCTTTCGGGGACCCTACGAGCAGTACTTC. The gene calls are TRBV5-1 and TRBJ2-7; D possibly uses TRBD1 or TRBD2 (5 bases each). The CDR3 length is 13 residues. Trimming pared 2 bases from V and 2 bases from J, leaving 8 bases between. In germline, CDR1 is SGHRS, CDR2 YFSETQ.

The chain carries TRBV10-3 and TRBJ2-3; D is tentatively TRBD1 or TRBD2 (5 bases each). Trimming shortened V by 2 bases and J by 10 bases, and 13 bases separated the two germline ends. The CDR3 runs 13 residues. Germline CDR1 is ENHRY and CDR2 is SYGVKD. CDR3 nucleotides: TGTGCCATCAGTGAGGGGACCCCCGTGGCGCAGTATTTT. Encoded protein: CAISEGTPVAQYF.

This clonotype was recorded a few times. The CDR3, as DNA: TGTGCCAGCAGCCAACGACTAGCGGTGTTCACAGATACGCAGTATTTT. Its translation: CASSQRLAVFTDTQYF. The chain combines TRBV5-6 with TRBJ2-3, with TRBD2 matching over 9 bases. CDR1 SGHDT and CDR2 YYEEEE come from the germline V gene. The CDR3 runs to 16 residues. V gave up 4 bases and J gave up 2 bases; unmatched junction bases: 8. The variable domain in full, with the rest retrieved from reference TRBV5-6 and TRBJ2-3, is DAGVTQSPTHLIKTRGQQVTLRCSPKSGHDTVSWYQQALGQGPQFIFQYYEEEERQRGNFPDRFSGHQFPNYSSELNVNALLLGDSALYLCASSQRLAVFTDTQYFGPGTRLTVL.

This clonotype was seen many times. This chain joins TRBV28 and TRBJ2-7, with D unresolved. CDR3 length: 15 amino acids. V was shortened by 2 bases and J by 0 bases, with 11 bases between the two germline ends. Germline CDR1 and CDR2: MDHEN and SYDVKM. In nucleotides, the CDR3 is TGTGCCAGCAGTTTAAGGTGGGAAACCTCCTACGAGCAGTACTTC. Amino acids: CASSLRWETSYEQYF.

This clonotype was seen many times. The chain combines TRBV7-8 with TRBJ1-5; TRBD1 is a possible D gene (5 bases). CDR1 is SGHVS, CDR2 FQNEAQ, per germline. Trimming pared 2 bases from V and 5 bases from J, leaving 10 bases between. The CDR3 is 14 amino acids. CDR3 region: CASSLPGRDQPQHF. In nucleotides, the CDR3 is TGTGCCAGCAGCTTACCGGGCAGGGATCAGCCCCAGCATTTT.

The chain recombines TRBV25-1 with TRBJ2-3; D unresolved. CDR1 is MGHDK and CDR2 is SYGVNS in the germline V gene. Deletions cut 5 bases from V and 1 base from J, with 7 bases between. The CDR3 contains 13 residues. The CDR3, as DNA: TGTGCCAGCAGTCAAACCGGCACAGATACGCAGTATTTT. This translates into CASSQTGTDTQYF. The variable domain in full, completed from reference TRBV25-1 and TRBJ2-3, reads EADIYQTPRYLVIGTGKKITLECSQTMGHDKMYWYQQDPGMELHLIHYSYGVNSTEKGDLSSESTVSRIRTEHFPLTLESARPSHTSQYLCASSQTGTDTQYFGPGTRLTVL.

The CDR3 nucleotides read TGTGCCAGCAGCTTCGGGCCCCAAGGCTACACCTTC. Translating it yields CASSFGPQGYTF. The chain carries TRBV5-5 and TRBJ1-2, with D unclear. CDR3 size: 12 residues. CDR1 SGHKS and CDR2 YYEKEE come from the germline V gene (reference sequence). The V gene lost 2 bases and the J gene lost 8 bases, with 10 bases spanning the gap.

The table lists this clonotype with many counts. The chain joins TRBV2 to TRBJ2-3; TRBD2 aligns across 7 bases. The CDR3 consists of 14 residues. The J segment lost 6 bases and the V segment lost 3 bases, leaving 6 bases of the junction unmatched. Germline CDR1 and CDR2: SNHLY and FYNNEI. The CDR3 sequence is CASSERESVDTQYF. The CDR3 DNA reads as TGTGCCAGCAGTGAGCGGGAGAGCGTGGATACGCAGTATTTT.

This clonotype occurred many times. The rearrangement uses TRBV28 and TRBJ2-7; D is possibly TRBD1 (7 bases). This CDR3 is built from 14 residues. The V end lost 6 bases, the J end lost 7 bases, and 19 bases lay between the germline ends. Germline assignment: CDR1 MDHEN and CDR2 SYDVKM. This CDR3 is CASSLPRGVQEQYF. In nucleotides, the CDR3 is TGTGCCAGCAGCTTACCCAGGGGGGTTCAAGAGCAGTACTTC. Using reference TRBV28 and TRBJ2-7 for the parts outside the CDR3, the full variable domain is DVKVTQSSRYLVKRTGEKVFLECVQDMDHENMFWYRQDPGLGLRLIYFSYDVKMKEKGDIPEGYSVSREKKERFSLILESASTNQTSMYLCASSLPRGVQEQYFGPGTRLTVT.

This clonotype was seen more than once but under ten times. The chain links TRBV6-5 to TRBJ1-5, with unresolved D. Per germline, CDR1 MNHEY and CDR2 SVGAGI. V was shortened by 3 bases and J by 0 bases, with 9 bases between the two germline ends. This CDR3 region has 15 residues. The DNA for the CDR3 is TGTGCCAGCAGTTATGCCGGGGATAGCAATCAGCCCCAGCATTTT. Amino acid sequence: CASSYAGDSNQPQHF.